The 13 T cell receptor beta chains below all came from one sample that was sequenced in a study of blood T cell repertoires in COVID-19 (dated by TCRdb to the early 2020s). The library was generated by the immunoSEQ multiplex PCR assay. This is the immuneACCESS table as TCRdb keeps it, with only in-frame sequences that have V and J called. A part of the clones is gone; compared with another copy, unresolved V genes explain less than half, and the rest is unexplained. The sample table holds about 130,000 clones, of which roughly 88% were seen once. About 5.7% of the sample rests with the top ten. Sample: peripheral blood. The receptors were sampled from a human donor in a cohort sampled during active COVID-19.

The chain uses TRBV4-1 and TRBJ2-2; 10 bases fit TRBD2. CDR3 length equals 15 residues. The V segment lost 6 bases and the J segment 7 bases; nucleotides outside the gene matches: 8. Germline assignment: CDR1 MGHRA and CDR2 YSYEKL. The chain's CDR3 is CASRPSGRGGGELFF. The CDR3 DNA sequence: TGCGCCAGCAGACCCAGCGGGAGGGGAGGCGGGGAGCTGTTTTTT.

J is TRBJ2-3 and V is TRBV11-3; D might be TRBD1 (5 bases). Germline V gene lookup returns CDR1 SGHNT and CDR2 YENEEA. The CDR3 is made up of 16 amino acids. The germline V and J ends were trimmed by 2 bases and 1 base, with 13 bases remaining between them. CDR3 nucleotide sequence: TGTGCCAGCAGCTTAAGAAGGGGTCAGGGCACAGATACGCAGTATTTT. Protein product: CASSLRRGQGTDTQYF. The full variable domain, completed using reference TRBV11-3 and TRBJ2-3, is EAGVVQSPRYKIIEKKQPVAFWCNPISGHNTLYWYLQNLGQGPELLIRYENEEAVDDSQLPKDRFSAERLKGVDSTLKIQPAELGDSAVYLCASSLRRGQGTDTQYFGPGTRLTVL.

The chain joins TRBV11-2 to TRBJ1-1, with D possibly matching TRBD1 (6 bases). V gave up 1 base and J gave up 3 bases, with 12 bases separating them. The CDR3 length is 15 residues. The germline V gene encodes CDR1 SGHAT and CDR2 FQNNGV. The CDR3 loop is CASSLGQGLDTEAFF. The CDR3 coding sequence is TGTGCCAGCAGCTTAGGGCAGGGGTTGGACACTGAAGCTTTCTTT.

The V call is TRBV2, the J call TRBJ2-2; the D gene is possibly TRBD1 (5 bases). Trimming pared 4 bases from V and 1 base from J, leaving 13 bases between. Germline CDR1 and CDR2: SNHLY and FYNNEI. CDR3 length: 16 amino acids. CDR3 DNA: TGTGCCAGCAGTGGGAAAGGGGTTCAGAACACCGGGGAGCTGTTTTTT. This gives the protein CASSGKGVQNTGELFF.

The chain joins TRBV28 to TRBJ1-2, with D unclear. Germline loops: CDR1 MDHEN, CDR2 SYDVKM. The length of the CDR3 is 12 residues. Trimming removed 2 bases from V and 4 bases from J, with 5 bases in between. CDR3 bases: TGTGCCAGCAGTTTAGCCGGCTATGGCTACACCTTC. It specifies CASSLAGYGYTF.

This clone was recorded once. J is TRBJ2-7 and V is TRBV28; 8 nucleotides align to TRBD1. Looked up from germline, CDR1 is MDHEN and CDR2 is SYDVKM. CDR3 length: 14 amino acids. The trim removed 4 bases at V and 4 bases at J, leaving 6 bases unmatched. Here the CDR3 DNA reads TGTGCCAGCAGTTCGGGGACAGGCCCGTACGAGCAGTACTTC. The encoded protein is CASSSGTGPYEQYF.

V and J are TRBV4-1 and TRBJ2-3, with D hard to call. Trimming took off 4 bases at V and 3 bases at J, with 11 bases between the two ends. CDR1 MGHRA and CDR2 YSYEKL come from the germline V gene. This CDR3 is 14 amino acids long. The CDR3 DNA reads TGCGCCAGCAGCCTTCTCGGAGAGACAGATACGCAGTATTTT. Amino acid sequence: CASSLLGETDTQYF.

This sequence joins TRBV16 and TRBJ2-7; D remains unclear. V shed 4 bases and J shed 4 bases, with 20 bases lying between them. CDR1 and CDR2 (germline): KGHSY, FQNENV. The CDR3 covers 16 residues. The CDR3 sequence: CASSPIKSLEAYEQYF. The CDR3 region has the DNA TGTGCCAGCAGCCCAATAAAAAGCCTTGAGGCTTACGAGCAGTACTTC.

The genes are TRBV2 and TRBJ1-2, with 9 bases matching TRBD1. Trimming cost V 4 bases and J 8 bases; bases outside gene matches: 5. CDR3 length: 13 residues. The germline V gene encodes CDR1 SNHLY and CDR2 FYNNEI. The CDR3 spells CASSGQGGNGYTF. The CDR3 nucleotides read TGTGCCAGCAGTGGACAGGGGGGGAACGGCTACACCTTC. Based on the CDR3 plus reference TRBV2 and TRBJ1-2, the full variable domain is EPEVTQTPSHQVTQMGQEVILRCVPISNHLYFYWYRQILGQKVEFLVSFYNNEISEKSEIFDDQFSVERPDGSNFTLKIRSTKLEDSAMYFCASSGQGGNGYTFGSGTRLTVV.

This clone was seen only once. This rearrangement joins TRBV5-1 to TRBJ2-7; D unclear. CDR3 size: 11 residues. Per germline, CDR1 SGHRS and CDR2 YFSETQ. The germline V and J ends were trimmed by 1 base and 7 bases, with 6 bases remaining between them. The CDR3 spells CASSLSEEQYF. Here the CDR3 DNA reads TGCGCCAGCAGCTTGTCGGAGGAGCAGTACTTC.

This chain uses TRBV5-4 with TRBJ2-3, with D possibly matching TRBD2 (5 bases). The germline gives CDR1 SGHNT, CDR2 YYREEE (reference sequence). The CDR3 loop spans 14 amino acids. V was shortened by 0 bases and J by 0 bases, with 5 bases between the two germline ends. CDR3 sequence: CASSLGGSTDTQYF. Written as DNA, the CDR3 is TGTGCCAGCAGCTTGGGAGGGAGCACAGATACGCAGTATTTT. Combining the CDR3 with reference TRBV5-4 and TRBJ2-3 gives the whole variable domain ETGVTQSPTHLIKTRGQQVTLRCSSQSGHNTVSWYQQALGQGPQFIFQYYREEENGRGNFPPRFSGLQFPNYSSELNVNALELDDSALYLCASSLGGSTDTQYFGPGTRLTVL.

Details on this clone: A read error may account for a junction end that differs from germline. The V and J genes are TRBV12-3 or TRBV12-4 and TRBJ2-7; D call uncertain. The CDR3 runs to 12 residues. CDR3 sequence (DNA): TGTGCCAGCAGTTTTTTCTCCGACGAGCAGTACTTC. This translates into CASSFFSDEQYF.

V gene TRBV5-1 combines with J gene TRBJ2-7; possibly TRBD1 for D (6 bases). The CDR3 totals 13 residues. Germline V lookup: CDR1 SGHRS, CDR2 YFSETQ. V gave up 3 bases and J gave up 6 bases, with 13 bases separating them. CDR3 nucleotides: TGCGCCAGCAGCTATACAGGGCTCGGCGAGCAGTACTTC. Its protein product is CASSYTGLGEQYF.